This T cell receptor (beta chain) originates from a study of T cells in Graves' hyperthyroidism and ophthalmopathy. Amplification yielded TCR beta CDR3 regions, with RNA transcripts as the source. First-round RT-PCR of the TCR CDR3 relied on the HTBI primer set. TCRdb re-called the multiplex PCR reads with MiXCR, one entry per CDR3 protein. The sample shows fewer than 750,000 distinct CDR3 sequences, 46% of them seen only once. The study enrolled patients aged 18 to 65 with newly diagnosed hyperthyroidism of under 2 months' duration. This clonotype was recorded many times. The trim removed 5 bases at V and 3 bases at J, leaving 9 bases unmatched. Germline CDR1 reads SGHTA; CDR2 reads FQGNSA. This CDR3 spans 15 amino acids.

The chain has TRBV7-2 and TRBJ1-2, with 7 nucleotides matching TRBD1. The sequenced sample was peripheral blood or thyroid tissue (not recorded which). This TCR was sampled from a woman aged 18 to 35 with Graves' hyperthyroidism. This CDR3 reads CASSAPRQGYYGYTF. The CDR3, as DNA: TGTGCCAGCAGCGCACCTCGACAGGGTTACTATGGCTACACCTTC.